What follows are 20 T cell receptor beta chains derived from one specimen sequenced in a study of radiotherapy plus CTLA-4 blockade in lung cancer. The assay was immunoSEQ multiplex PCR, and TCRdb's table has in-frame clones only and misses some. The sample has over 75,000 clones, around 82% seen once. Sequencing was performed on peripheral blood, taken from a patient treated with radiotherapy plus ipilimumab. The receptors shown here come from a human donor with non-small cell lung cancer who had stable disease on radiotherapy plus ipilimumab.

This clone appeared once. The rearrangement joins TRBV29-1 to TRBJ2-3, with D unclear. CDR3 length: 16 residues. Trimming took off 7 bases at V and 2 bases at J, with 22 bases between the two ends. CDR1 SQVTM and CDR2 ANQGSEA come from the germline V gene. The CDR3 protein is CSEITPRDSNTDTQYF. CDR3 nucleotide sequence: TGCAGCGAAATAACCCCCCGAGACTCAAACACAGATACGCAGTATTTT.

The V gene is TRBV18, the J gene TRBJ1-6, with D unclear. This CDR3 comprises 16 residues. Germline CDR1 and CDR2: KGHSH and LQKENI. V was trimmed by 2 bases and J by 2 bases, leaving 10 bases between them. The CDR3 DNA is TGTGCCAGCTCACCATTAGGCCAGGCCTATAATTCACCCCTCCACTTT. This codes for CASSPLGQAYNSPLHF.

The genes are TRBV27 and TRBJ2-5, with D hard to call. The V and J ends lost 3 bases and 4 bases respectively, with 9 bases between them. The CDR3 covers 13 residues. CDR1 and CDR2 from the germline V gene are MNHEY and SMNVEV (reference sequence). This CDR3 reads CASSFQGLETQYF. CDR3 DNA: TGTGCCAGCAGTTTCCAAGGGTTAGAGACCCAGTACTTC.

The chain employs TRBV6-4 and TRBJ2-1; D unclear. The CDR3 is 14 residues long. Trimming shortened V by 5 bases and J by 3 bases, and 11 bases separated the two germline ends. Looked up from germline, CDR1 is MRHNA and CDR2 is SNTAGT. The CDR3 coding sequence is TGTGCCAGCAGTCAAGACACAATCTACAATGAGCAGTTCTTC. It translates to CASSQDTIYNEQFF.

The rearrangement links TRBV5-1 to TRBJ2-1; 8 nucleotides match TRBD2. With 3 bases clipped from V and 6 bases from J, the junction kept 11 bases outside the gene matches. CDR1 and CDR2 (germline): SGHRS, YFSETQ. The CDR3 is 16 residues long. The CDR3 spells CASSSLGSGGGNEQFF. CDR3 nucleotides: TGCGCCAGCAGCTCCCTCGGCTCGGGAGGGGGCAATGAGCAGTTCTTC. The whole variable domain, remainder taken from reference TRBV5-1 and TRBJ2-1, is KAGVTQTPRYLIKTRGQQVTLSCSPISGHRSVSWYQQTPGQGLQFLFEYFSETQRNKGNFPGRFSGRQFSNSRSEMNVSTLELGDSALYLCASSSLGSGGGNEQFFGPGTRLTVL.

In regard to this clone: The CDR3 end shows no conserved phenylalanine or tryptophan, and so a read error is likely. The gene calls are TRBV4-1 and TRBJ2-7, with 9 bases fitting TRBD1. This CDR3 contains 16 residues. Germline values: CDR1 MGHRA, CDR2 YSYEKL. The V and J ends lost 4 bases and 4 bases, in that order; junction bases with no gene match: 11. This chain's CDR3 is CASSPRVGTGSYEQYL. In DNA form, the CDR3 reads TGCGCCAGCAGCCCCCGTGTCGGGACAGGGAGTTACGAGCAGTACCTC.

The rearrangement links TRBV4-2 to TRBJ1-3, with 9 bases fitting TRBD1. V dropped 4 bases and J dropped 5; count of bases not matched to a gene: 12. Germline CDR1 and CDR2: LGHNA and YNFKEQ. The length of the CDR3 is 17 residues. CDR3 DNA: TGTGCCAGCAGCCGAGGCACCGGGACAGGGAGTCGAAACACCATATATTTT. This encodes CASSRGTGTGSRNTIYF.

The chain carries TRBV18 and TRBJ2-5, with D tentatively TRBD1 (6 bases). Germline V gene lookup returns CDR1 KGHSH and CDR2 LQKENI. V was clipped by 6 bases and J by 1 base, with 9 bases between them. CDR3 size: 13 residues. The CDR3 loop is CASSQGLQETQYF. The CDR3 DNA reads TGTGCCAGCTCTCAGGGGCTCCAAGAGACCCAGTACTTC.

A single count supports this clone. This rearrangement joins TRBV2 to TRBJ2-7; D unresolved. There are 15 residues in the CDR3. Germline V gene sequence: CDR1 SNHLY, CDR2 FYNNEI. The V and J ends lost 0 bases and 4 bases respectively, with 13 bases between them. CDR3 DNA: TGTGCCAGCAGTGAAGCCGTGGGGATGACTTACGAGCAGTACTTC. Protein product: CASSEAVGMTYEQYF.

CDR3 nucleotide sequence: TGTGCCAGCAGCTATTTCAGACCGGAAAAACTGTTTTTT. It encodes CASSYFRPEKLFF. The J gene is TRBJ1-4, the V gene TRBV11-2; D uncertain. Between the trimmed V and J ends, which lost 4 bases and 8 bases, there was a span of 11 bases. This CDR3 has 13 residues. Germline V gives CDR1 SGHAT, CDR2 FQNNGV.

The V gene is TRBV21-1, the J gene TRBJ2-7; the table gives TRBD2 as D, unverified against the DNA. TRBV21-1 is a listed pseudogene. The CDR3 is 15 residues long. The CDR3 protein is CASSKFTGGAYEQYF. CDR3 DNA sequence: TGTGCCAGCAGCAAATTTACGGGGGGCGCATACGAGCAGTACTTC.

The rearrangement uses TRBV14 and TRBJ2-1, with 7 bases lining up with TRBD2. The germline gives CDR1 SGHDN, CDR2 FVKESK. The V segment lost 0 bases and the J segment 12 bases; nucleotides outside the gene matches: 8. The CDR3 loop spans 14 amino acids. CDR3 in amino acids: CASSQDLTGGGQFF. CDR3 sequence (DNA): TGTGCCAGCAGCCAAGATTTAACGGGAGGTGGGCAGTTCTTC.

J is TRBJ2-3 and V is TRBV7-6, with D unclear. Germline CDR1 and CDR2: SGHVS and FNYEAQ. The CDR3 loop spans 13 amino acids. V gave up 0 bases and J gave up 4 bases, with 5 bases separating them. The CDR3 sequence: CASSLAPPDTQYF. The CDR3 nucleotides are TGTGCCAGCAGCTTAGCCCCCCCAGATACGCAGTATTTT.

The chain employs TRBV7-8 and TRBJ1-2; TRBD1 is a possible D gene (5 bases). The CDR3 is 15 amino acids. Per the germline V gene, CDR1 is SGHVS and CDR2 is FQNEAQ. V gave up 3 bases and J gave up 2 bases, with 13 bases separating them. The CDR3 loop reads CASSFSRTPNYGYTF. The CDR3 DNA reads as TGTGCCAGCAGCTTCAGCCGGACACCCAACTATGGCTACACCTTC.

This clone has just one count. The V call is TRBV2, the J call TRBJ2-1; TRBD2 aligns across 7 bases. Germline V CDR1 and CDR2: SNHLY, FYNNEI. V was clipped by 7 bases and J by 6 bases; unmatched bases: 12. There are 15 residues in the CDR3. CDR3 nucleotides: TGTGCCAGCACTCGACGGCTAGCGGAGGCCAATGAGCAGTTCTTC. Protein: CASTRRLAEANEQFF.

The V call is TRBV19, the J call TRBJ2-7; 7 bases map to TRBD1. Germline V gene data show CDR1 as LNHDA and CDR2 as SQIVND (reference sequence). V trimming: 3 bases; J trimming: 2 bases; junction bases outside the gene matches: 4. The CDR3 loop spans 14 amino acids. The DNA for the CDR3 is TGTGCCAGTAGTATTGGACAGGACACCTACGAGCAGTACTTC. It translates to CASSIGQDTYEQYF. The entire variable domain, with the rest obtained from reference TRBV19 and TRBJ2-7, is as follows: DGGITQSPKYLFRKEGQNVTLSCEQNLNHDAMYWYRQDPGQGLRLIYYSQIVNDFQKGDIAEGYSVSREKKESFPLTVTSAQKNPTAFYLCASSIGQDTYEQYFGPGTRLTVT.

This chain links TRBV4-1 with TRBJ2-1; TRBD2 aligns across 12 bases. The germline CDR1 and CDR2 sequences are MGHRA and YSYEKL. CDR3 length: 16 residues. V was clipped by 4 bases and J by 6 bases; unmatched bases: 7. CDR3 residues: CASSLRLAGDPNEQFF. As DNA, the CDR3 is TGCGCCAGCAGCCTTAGACTAGCGGGAGATCCCAATGAGCAGTTCTTC.

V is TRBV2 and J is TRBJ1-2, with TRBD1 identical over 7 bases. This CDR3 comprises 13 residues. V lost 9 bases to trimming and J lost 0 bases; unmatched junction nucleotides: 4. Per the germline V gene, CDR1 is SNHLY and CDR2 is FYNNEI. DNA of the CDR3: TGTGCCAGAAAGGGACAGCCTAACTATGGCTACACCTTC. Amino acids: CARKGQPNYGYTF. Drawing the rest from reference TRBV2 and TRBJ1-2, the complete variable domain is EPEVTQTPSHQVTQMGQEVILRCVPISNHLYFYWYRQILGQKVEFLVSFYNNEISEKSEIFDDQFSVERPDGSNFTLKIRSTKLEDSAMYFCARKGQPNYGYTFGSGTRLTVV.

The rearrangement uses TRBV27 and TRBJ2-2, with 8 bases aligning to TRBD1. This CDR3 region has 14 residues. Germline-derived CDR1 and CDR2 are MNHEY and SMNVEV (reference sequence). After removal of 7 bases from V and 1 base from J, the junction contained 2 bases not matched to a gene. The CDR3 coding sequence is TGTGCCAGCAAGGACAGGGAGAACACCGGGGAGCTGTTTTTT. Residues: CASKDRENTGELFF.

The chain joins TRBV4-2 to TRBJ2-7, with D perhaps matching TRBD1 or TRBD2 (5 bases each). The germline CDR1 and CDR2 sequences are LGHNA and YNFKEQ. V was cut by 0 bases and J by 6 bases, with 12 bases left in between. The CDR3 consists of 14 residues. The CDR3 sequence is CASSQERDHREQYF. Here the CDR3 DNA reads TGTGCCAGCAGCCAAGAAAGGGACCATCGCGAGCAGTACTTC.